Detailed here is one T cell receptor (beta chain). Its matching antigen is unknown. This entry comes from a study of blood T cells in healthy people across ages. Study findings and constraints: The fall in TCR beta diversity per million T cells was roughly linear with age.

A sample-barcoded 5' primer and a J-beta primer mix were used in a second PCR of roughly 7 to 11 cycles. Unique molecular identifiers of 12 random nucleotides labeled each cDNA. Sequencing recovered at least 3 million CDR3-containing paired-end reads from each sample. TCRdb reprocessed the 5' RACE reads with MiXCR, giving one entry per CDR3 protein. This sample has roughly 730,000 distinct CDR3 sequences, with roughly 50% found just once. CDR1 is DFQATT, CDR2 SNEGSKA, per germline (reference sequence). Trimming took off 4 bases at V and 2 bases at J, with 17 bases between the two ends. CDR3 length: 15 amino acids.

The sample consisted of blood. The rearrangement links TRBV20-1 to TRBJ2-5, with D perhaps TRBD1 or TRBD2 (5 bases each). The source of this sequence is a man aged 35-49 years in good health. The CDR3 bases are TGCAGTGCTAACCCGAGGGGCCAGCGACAAGAGACCCAGTACTTC. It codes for CSANPRGQRQETQYF.